The clone carrying this TCR beta chain was detected many times. Its specificity is not known. This sample was taken from a study of identical twins. The study's findings and limits: Weaker excess twin sharing was seen among beta out-of-frame sequences. Models came in too low on out-of-frame TCR alpha sharing in monozygotic twins.

Trimming shortened V by 2 bases and J by 5 bases, and 18 bases separated the two germline ends. The CDR3 has 16 residues. The authors used template switching to add a universal primer site and gave cDNA unique molecular identifiers. TCRdb used MiXCR to reprocess the 5' RACE reads, holding one entry per CDR3 protein. The sample carries 690,000 or so distinct CDR3 sequences, 8.6% recorded once. This sample also belongs to another study, concerning yellow fever vaccine responses in identical twins.

What was sequenced was PBMCs. The chain has TRBV12-3 or TRBV12-4 and TRBJ2-5; the D gene is possibly TRBD2 (6 bases). This TCR was recovered from a woman younger than 30 in good health. CDR3 in DNA: TGTGCCAGCAGTTTAACGCTAGTTGAGGAGGGGGAGACCCAGTACTTC. It is translated as CASSLTLVEEGETQYF.